This T cell receptor (beta chain) was obtained from a study of PD-1 blockade in classical Hodgkin lymphoma. About the study: Patients in the cohort were put on intravenous nivolumab, 3 mg/kg every 2 weeks. Study-wide results and caveats: For complete responders, baseline diversity was comparable to that of newly diagnosed patients. The study reported lower baseline TCR diversity in newly diagnosed patients than in healthy donors. Why repertoires differed is undefined; disease activity or prior therapy possibly contributed.

Germline assignment: CDR1 ENHRY and CDR2 SYGVKD. The CDR3 sequence is 14 residues long. Assay: immunoSEQ multiplex PCR; the TCRdb copy retains only in-frame clones and omits some. The sample comprises 41,000 or so clones, 55% to 70% of which are singletons, and about 2.6% rests with the top ten. Time point of the sample: cycle 4 day 1 (C4D1), after six to seven weeks of nivolumab. All trial patients relapsed after autologous stem cell transplantation. A word on this clone: What it binds is not known.

The chain links TRBV10-3 to TRBJ2-5; a weak D match, TRBD1 (6 bases). The assigned J gene may be wrong: the sequence end matches TRBJ2-7 better. This receptor was taken from a human donor with classical Hodgkin lymphoma. Material: peripheral blood mononuclear cells (PBMCs), obtained before the fourth cycle of nivolumab. The CDR3 region has the DNA TGTGCCATCAGTGAGACAGGGAATTCCTACGAGCAGTACTTC. This encodes CAISETGNSYEQYF.